The rows below give T cell receptor beta chains drawn from one sample of a study of T cells in Graves' hyperthyroidism and ophthalmopathy. From the multiplex PCR reads, TCRdb called clonotypes with MiXCR, one entry per CDR3 protein. This table holds 600,000 to 800,000 distinct CDR3 sequences, about a third found once. The sample consisted of blood. These receptors came from a woman aged 40 to 50 with Graves' hyperthyroidism. CDR3s include the opening cysteine and the closing phenylalanine or tryptophan. The D gene is left open where the match is weak. Not every row has a clone size; where given, it reads once, few, many or a size class.

-	TRBV7-9	TRBJ1-2	-	CASSSGTTLVGYTF	TGTGCCAGCAGCTCAGGGACTACATTGGTTGGCTACACCTTC
TRBD2	TRBV7-2	TRBJ2-5	few	CASRSRVGGRIWETQYF	TGTGCCAGCAGATCGAGGGTGGGGGGGAGGATCTGGGAGACCCAGTACTTC
-	TRBV20-1	TRBJ1-4	few	CSTSPLGVEFEKLFF	TGCAGCACCTCCCCCCTAGGGGTCGAGTTTGAAAAACTGTTTTTT
TRBD2	TRBV10-3	TRBJ2-5	-	CAISERTSGGTETQYF	TGTGCCATCAGTGAACGGACTAGCGGGGGGACGGAGACCCAGTACTTC
-	TRBV20-1	TRBJ1-2	many	CSASLYGYTF	TGCAGTGCTAGCCTCTATGGCTACACCTTC
TRBD1	TRBV24-1	TRBJ1-2	-	CATSDSGQLYGYTF	TGTGCCACCAGTGATTCGGGACAGCTCTATGGCTACACCTTC
-	TRBV7-9	TRBJ1-2	few	CASSSGSGPSYGYTF	TGTGCCAGCAGCTCGGGGAGCGGACCCAGCTATGGCTACACCTTC
-	TRBV25-1	TRBJ2-2	-	CASKSANTGELFF	TGTGCCAGCAAGAGCGCGAACACCGGGGAGCTGTTTTTT
-	TRBV7-9	TRBJ1-2	-	CASSLAMSYGYTF	TGTGCCAGCAGCTTAGCTATGAGCTATGGCTACACCTTC
-	TRBV10-3	TRBJ2-1	many	CAANRGGSYNEQFF	TGTGCCGCAAATCGAGGGGGGTCCTACAATGAGCAGTTCTTC
TRBD2	TRBV4-1	TRBJ2-7	-	CASSQSGAASYEQYF	TGCGCCAGCAGCCAAAGCGGGGCCGCCTCCTACGAGCAGTACTTC
TRBD1	TRBV19	TRBJ1-1	-	CASSIDWDRNTEAFF	TGTGCCAGTAGTATAGACTGGGACAGGAACACTGAAGCTTTCTTT
-	TRBV6-1	TRBJ2-6	few	CAIRSGGDNVLTF	TGTGCCATCAGGTCAGGGGGGGACAACGTCCTGACTTTC
TRBD2	TRBV9	TRBJ2-7	many	CASSVGGGTYEQYF	TGTGCCAGCAGCGTAGGCGGGGGAACCTACGAGCAGTACTTC
TRBD1	TRBV10-2	TRBJ2-2	-	CASSEPGQGTGELFF	TGCGCCAGCAGTGAGCCCGGACAGGGGACCGGGGAGCTGTTTTTT
TRBD1	TRBV7-2	TRBJ1-1	few	CASSLKMRQGRNTEAFF	TGTGCCAGCAGCTTGAAGATGAGACAGGGGAGGAACACTGAAGCTTTCTTT
-	TRBV9	TRBJ2-6	few	CASSAGNSGANVLTF	TGTGCCAGCAGCGCTGGGAACTCTGGGGCCAACGTCCTGACTTTC
-	TRBV5-6	TRBJ1-4	many	CASSFDRVQLFF	TGTGCCAGCAGCTTTGACCGGGTACAACTGTTTTTT
-	TRBV20-1	TRBJ1-2	-	CSARDSGLYGSTNYGYTF	TGCAGTGCTAGAGATTCAGGCCTCTACGGGTCTACTAACTATGGCTACACCTTC
-	TRBV7-2	TRBJ1-5	many	CASSRQHQPQHF	TGTGCCAGCAGCCGACAGCATCAGCCCCAGCATTTT
-	TRBV7-2	TRBJ2-7	-	CASSFAGSGYTYEQYF	TGTGCCAGCAGCTTTGCAGGGAGTGGCTACACCTACGAGCAGTACTTC
TRBD1	TRBV7-6	TRBJ2-7	many	CASSPPDRGGYEQYF	TGTGCCAGCAGCCCCCCGGACAGGGGAGGGTACGAGCAGTACTTC
-	TRBV5-1	TRBJ1-2	few	CASSWTVGANYGYTF	TGCGCCAGCAGCTGGACAGTCGGGGCTAACTATGGCTACACCTTC
-	TRBV2	TRBJ1-4	-	CASSYTDGEKLFF	TGTGCCAGCAGTTACACGGACGGGGAGAAACTGTTTTTT
-	TRBV19	TRBJ2-5	-	CASSMGAQIGETQYF	TGTGCCAGTAGTATGGGAGCACAGATCGGGGAGACCCAGTACTTC
TRBD1	TRBV7-9	TRBJ2-7	-	CASSLGRDRNYEQYF	TGTGCCAGCAGCTTAGGCCGGGACAGGAACTACGAGCAGTACTTC